These 9 T cell receptor beta chains share one sample of origin, sequenced in a study of cytomegalovirus exposure and HLA in healthy donors. The PCR used 60 Vbeta and 13 Jbeta primers. Sequenced by immunoSEQ multiplex PCR; TCRdb stores in-frame clones only, minus some. The table shows 200,000 to 300,000 clones, with about 81% occurring only once. The sequenced sample consisted of PBMCs. These receptors were taken from a woman between 40 and 55 years old in good health and CMV-seropositive.

This clone was seen just once. The CDR3 sequence: CASSLEPPGSTDTQYF. CDR3 bases: TGTGCCAGCAGCTTAGAACCCCCCGGGAGCACAGATACGCAGTATTTT. The gene calls are TRBV7-2 and TRBJ2-3; the D is unclear. Trimming took 1 base from V and 0 from J, leaving 11 bases between them. The CDR3 extends over 16 amino acids. CDR1 is SGHTA, CDR2 FQGNSA, per germline.

A word on this clone: Different DNA sequences within this sample yield the same CDR3. This chain joins TRBV5-1 and TRBJ2-3; D not certain. This CDR3 spans 14 amino acids. Germline V gene lookup returns CDR1 SGHRS and CDR2 YFSETQ. V was cut by 0 bases and J by 0 bases, with 5 bases left in between. The CDR3 spells CASSLAGSTDTQYF. The CDR3 DNA follows: TGCGCCAGCAGCTTGGCGGGTAGCACAGATACGCAGTATTTT.

The chain uses TRBV7-3 and TRBJ2-5; 9 nucleotides align to TRBD2. The J segment lost 5 bases and the V segment lost 6 bases, leaving 7 bases of the junction unmatched. The CDR3 covers 14 residues. Germline V gives CDR1 SGHTA, CDR2 FQGTGA. CDR3 sequence (DNA): TGTGCCAGCAGTTATAGCGGGAGAAGGGAGACCCAGTACTTC. It encodes CASSYSGRRETQYF.

The J gene is TRBJ2-5, the V gene TRBV4-3, with TRBD2 matching over 9 bases. Germline V CDR1 and CDR2: LGHNA, YSLEER. The CDR3 is 17 amino acids. J lost 5 bases, V lost 0 bases, and 10 bases had no gene match. The CDR3 here is CASSQDLVTSGRETQYF. CDR3 in DNA: TGCGCCAGCAGCCAAGATCTCGTGACTAGCGGACGGGAGACCCAGTACTTC.

V and J are TRBV18 and TRBJ2-7; D might be TRBD1 (6 bases). V lost 6 bases to trimming and J lost 3 bases, with 12 bases between them. This CDR3 is 13 amino acids long. Germline V gives CDR1 KGHSH, CDR2 LQKENI. CDR3 in amino acids: CASSDRDNYEQYF. For the CDR3, the DNA is TGTGCCAGCTCGGACCGGGACAACTACGAGCAGTACTTC.

This chain connects TRBV7-9 to TRBJ1-4; 12 positions agree with TRBD1. Trimming at V came to 5 bases and at J to 4 bases, leaving 5 bases not matched to a gene. CDR1 is SEHNR and CDR2 is FQNEAQ in the germline V gene (reference sequence). The CDR3 contains 16 residues. The CDR3 DNA is TGTGCCAGCAGCCGGGACAGGGGGCCTTTTAATGAAAAACTGTTTTTT. It specifies CASSRDRGPFNEKLFF.

Worth noting for this clone: At the DNA level, this CDR3 is encoded by other sequences in the same sample as well. This chain joins TRBV7-9 and TRBJ2-7, with D unresolved. The germline gives CDR1 SEHNR, CDR2 FQNEAQ (reference sequence). There are 12 residues in the CDR3. Trimming cost V 5 bases and J 4 bases, with 9 bases left between them. The CDR3 sequence: CASSPSLYEQYF. CDR3 in DNA: TGTGCCAGCAGCCCAAGCTTGTACGAGCAGTACTTC.

This clone was seen a few times. The J gene is TRBJ2-5, the V gene TRBV9; D is perhaps TRBD1 (5 bases). Matching the DNA end better, TRBJ2-7 makes the J call doubtful. CDR1 is SGDLS and CDR2 is YYNGEE in the germline V gene. There are 14 residues in the CDR3. The CDR3 sequence is CASSQQGHPNEQYF. The CDR3 DNA follows: TGTGCCAGCAGCCAGCAGGGCCACCCCAACGAGCAGTACTTC.

The chain employs TRBV28 and TRBJ2-7; TRBD2 is a possible D gene (6 bases). Germline V gene data show CDR1 as MDHEN and CDR2 as SYDVKM. The V end was cut by 3 bases, the J end by 0 bases, with 12 bases between. This CDR3 has 15 residues. For the CDR3, the DNA is TGTGCCAGCAGTTTCGGCGGGACCCGCTCCTACGAGCAGTACTTC. Protein sequence: CASSFGGTRSYEQYF.